These T cell receptor beta chains were read from a single sample in a study of shared clonotypes between healthy human individuals. Sequencing was performed with immunoSEQ multiplex PCR; in TCRdb, only in-frame clones are kept and a portion is missing. The table records hundreds of thousands of clones, roughly 97% of them present only once. The sample taken for sequencing was naive CD4+ T cells sorted from blood. The receptors stem from a woman aged 25 to 45 in good health. Both conserved end residues are part of each CDR3. Fields, in order: J gene, D gene, V gene, clone size, CDR3 DNA, CDR3 protein. A D gene is named only where the DNA matches it firmly. The listing skips clone size in some rows; elsewhere it reads once, few, many or a size class.

TRBJ2-3 - TRBV10-1 - TGCGCCAGCAGTGCTGGGGACCGCCGCGCAGATACGCAGTATTTT CASSAGDRRADTQYF
TRBJ1-1 TRBD1 TRBV27 - TGTGCCAGCAGTATATACAGGGGTAGCACTGAAGCTTTCTTT CASSIYRGSTEAFF
TRBJ1-2 - TRBV29-1 - TGCAGCGTCAAACAGGCAGGTTCTAACTATGGCTACACCTTC CSVKQAGSNYGYTF
TRBJ2-3 TRBD1 TRBV11-2 - TGTGCCAGCAGCCCCATGACCAGGGACAGCCAGGGGTATACGCAGTATTTT CASSPMTRDSQGYTQYF
TRBJ1-1 - TRBV6-5 - TGTGCCAGCAGTTACTTCACAGGGATGAACACTGAAGCTTTCTTT CASSYFTGMNTEAFF
TRBJ2-7 - TRBV30 - TGTGCCTGGAGTGTACAGTTAGGAATCGAGCAGTACTTC CAWSVQLGIEQYF
TRBJ2-3 - TRBV5-1 - TGCGCCAGCAAAGAGGGGACAGATACGCAGTATTTT CASKEGTDTQYF
TRBJ1-5 - TRBV28 - TGTGCCAGCAGTTTACGGGGGGACACCTATCAGCCCCAGCATTTT CASSLRGDTYQPQHF
TRBJ2-3 - TRBV28 - TGTGCCAGCAGTTCCCTAGGGGTGGGCACAGATACGCAGTATTTT CASSSLGVGTDTQYF
TRBJ1-4 - TRBV5-1 - TGCGCCAGCAGATCGGGCCTCGATATTGAAAAACTGTTTTTT CASRSGLDIEKLFF
TRBJ2-7 - TRBV5-6 - TGTGCCAGCAGCTGGGGACACTTTTACGAGCAGTACTTC CASSWGHFYEQYF
TRBJ1-1 - TRBV14 - TGTGCCAGCAGCCAAGGGGACACTGAAGCTTTCTTT CASSQGDTEAFF
TRBJ2-3 TRBD2 TRBV5-4 - TGTGCCAGCAGCTTGGGTCCGGGAGGGGCTGCAGATACGCAGTATTTT CASSLGPGGAADTQYF
TRBJ2-1 TRBD2 TRBV5-4 - TGTGCCAGCAGCTTGGCGGGACTAACCCAAAATGAGCAGTTCTTC CASSLAGLTQNEQFF
TRBJ2-1 - TRBV7-2 - TGTGCCAGCAGTTTCACCCGGGCTAGTCTTGAGCAGTTCTTC CASSFTRASLEQFF
TRBJ1-3 - TRBV28 - TGTGCCAGCAGTTTGATCCCTAACTCTGGAAACACCATATATTTT CASSLIPNSGNTIYF
TRBJ1-2 - TRBV28 - TGTGCCAGCAGTGCCCCGGACAGAACTTATGGCTACACCTTC CASSAPDRTYGYTF
TRBJ2-3 - TRBV6-5 few TGTGCCAGCAGTTACTCGACAGGACGGAGGAGAGATACGCAGTATTTT CASSYSTGRRRDTQYF
TRBJ2-7 - TRBV7-8 - TGTGCCAGCAGCTTAGCGGTGGCTAGTCGCGAGCAGTACTTC CASSLAVASREQYF
TRBJ1-1 - TRBV7-2 - TGTGCCAGCAGCATGGGCGCGGACACTGAAGCTTTCTTT CASSMGADTEAFF
TRBJ2-3 - TRBV4-2 - TGTGCCAGCAGCTTGGGTAGTGGGAACACAGATACGCAGTATTTT CASSLGSGNTDTQYF
TRBJ2-7 - TRBV28 - TGTGCCAGCATGACACAGGGTATTTACGAGCAGTACTTC CASMTQGIYEQYF
TRBJ1-5 - TRBV19 - TGTGCCACTGAGCGGGGTGGCAATCAGCCCCAGCATTTT CATERGGNQPQHF
TRBJ2-5 TRBD1 TRBV7-9 - TGTGCCAGCAGCCCCGCCTGGACAGGGGGACGAGAGACCCAGTACTTC CASSPAWTGGRETQYF
TRBJ2-5 - TRBV19 - TGTGCCAGTAGTAGTAGAGAGACCCAGTACTTC CASSSRETQYF
TRBJ1-5 - TRBV7-2 - TGTGCCAGCAGCCCGTCCAATCAGCCCCAGCATTTT CASSPSNQPQHF
TRBJ2-7 - TRBV6-1 - TGTGCCAGCCAGCGGACCGCCTTCCCCCACGAGCAGTACTTC CASQRTAFPHEQYF
TRBJ1-5 - TRBV30 - TGTGCCTGGAGTGTTTTGGGGGGTAAGCCCCAGCATTTT CAWSVLGGKPQHF
TRBJ2-3 - TRBV5-1 - TGCGCCAGCAGCTTTAACCCGAGCACAGATACGCAGTATTTT CASSFNPSTDTQYF
TRBJ1-6 - TRBV6-5 - TGTGCCAGCAGTTACGGACCGCAGGATAATTCACCCCTCCACTTT CASSYGPQDNSPLHF
TRBJ2-7 - TRBV28 - TGTGCCAGCAGCGAGGGGTTGTCCTACGAGCAGTACTTC CASSEGLSYEQYF
TRBJ2-7 TRBD1 TRBV6-5 once TGTGCCAGCAGTACCTCGGGACAGGGGGGCAAGCAGTACTTC CASSTSGQGGKQYF
TRBJ1-2 TRBD1 TRBV18 - TGTGCCAGCTCACCACCGGTCCCAGGGGGTATGTCGAAAGCTTACACCTTC CASSPPVPGGMSKAYTF
TRBJ1-1 - TRBV10-3 - TGTGCTATCAGTGAGATTAACCTTGGCACTGAAGCTTTCTTT CAISEINLGTEAFF
TRBJ2-2 - TRBV7-9 - TGTGCCAGCAGCTTAAGGACTCGCGGGAAAAACACCGGGGAGCTGTTTTTT CASSLRTRGKNTGELFF
TRBJ2-7 TRBD2 TRBV7-9 - TGTGCCAGCAGCTCAGATAGCGGGAGCACCTACGAGCAGTACTTC CASSSDSGSTYEQYF
TRBJ2-5 TRBD2 TRBV7-9 - TGTGCCAGCAGCACCGGGACTAGCGGGCAAGAGACCCAGTACTTC CASSTGTSGQETQYF
TRBJ1-2 - TRBV5-1 - TGCGCCAGCAGCTTGGCCAGTTGGGGATCCCATGGCTACACCTTC CASSLASWGSHGYTF
TRBJ2-1 TRBD1 TRBV19 - TGTGCCAGTAGTACAGGGGGCACTACTTACAATGAGCAGTTCTTC CASSTGGTTYNEQFF
TRBJ2-2 TRBD2 TRBV7-3 - TGTGCCAGCAGCTTAGTAGCGGGAGGCCTAACCGGGGAGCTGTTTTTT CASSLVAGGLTGELFF
TRBJ2-3 TRBD2 TRBV7-8 - TGTGCCAGCAGCACCGGACTAGCGGGCGTCCTCACAGATACGCAGTATTTT CASSTGLAGVLTDTQYF
TRBJ1-2 - TRBV19 - TGTGCCAGTAGTATGGGTCTCGGGCGTGGCTATGGCTACACCTTC CASSMGLGRGYGYTF
TRBJ2-6 - TRBV5-1 - TGCGCCAGCAGCCCGGCCCCAACCTCTGGGGCCAACGTCCTGACTTTC CASSPAPTSGANVLTF
TRBJ2-3 TRBD2 TRBV29-1 once TGCAGCGTCCGCCCCGGGACTAGCGGCACAGATACGCAGTATTTT CSVRPGTSGTDTQYF
TRBJ2-7 - TRBV27 - TGTGCCAGCAGTTTTTCCCGGACAGTAGACTACGAGCAGTACTTC CASSFSRTVDYEQYF
TRBJ1-5 TRBD1 TRBV6-1 - TGTGCCAGCACTGCCGGGGACAGGGGGTGGCAGCCCCAGCATTTT CASTAGDRGWQPQHF